This T cell receptor (beta chain) is drawn from a study of cytomegalovirus exposure and HLA in healthy donors. CDR3 length: 14 amino acids. Germline values: CDR1 SGHTA, CDR2 FQGNSA. Trimming removed 2 bases from V and 2 bases from J, with 10 bases in between. About this clone itself: Its antigen is unknown.

Findings of the study overall: Both high specificity and high sensitivity reportedly marked the classifier's diagnosis of cytomegalovirus status.

Sequencing was performed with immunoSEQ multiplex PCR; in TCRdb, only in-frame clones are kept and a portion is missing. The sample shows 150,000 or so clones, just under 85% of them seen only once. The sequenced sample was PBMCs. The rearrangement uses TRBV7-2 and TRBJ2-7; D possibly corresponds to TRBD1 (5 bases). This clonotype originated in a man aged 25-45 years in good health and CMV-seropositive. For the CDR3, the DNA is TGTGCCAGCAGCTTATTCCAGGGAACCTACGAGCAGTACTTC. Its protein product is CASSLFQGTYEQYF. The whole variable domain, remainder taken from reference TRBV7-2 and TRBJ2-7, is GAGVSQSPSNKVTEKGKDVELRCDPISGHTALYWYRQSLGQGLEFLIYFQGNSAPDKSGLPSDRFSAERTGGSVSTLTIQRTQQEDSAVYLCASSLFQGTYEQYFGPGTRLTVT.